This T cell receptor (beta chain) was captured in a study of control samples from healthy donors and cancer patients. Some clones are missing from TCRdb's copy, which holds only in-frame ones; the method was immunoSEQ multiplex PCR. The sample carries 150,000 to 200,000 clones, over 85% recorded once. Germline CDR1 reads MNHNS; CDR2 reads SASEGT. V gave up 3 bases and J gave up 5 bases, with 10 bases separating them. The CDR3 has 14 residues. The sequence derives from a man younger than 35 in good health. Sequenced sample: blood. The chain is built from TRBV6-1 and TRBJ1-4; D is ambiguous. As DNA, the CDR3 is TGTGCCAGCAGTGATTTCGGAGGGAATGAAAAACTGTTTTTT. Translating gives CASSDFGGNEKLFF.